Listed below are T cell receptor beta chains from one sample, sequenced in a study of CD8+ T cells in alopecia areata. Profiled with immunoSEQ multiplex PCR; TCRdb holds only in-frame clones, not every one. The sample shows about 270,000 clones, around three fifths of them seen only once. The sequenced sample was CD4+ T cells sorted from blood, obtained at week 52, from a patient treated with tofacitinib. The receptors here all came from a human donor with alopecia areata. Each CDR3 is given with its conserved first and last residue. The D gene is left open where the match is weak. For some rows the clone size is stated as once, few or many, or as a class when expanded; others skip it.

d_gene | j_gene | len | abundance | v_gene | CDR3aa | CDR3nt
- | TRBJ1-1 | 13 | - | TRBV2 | CASSAGQYTEAFF | TGTGCCAGCAGTGCAGGACAGTACACTGAAGCTTTCTTT
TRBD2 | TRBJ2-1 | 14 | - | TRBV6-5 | CASRREGSYNEQFF | TGTGCCAGCAGGCGGGAGGGCTCCTACAATGAGCAGTTCTTC
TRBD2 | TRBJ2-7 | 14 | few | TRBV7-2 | CASSLELAAYEQYF | TGTGCCAGCAGCTTAGAACTAGCGGCGTACGAGCAGTACTTC
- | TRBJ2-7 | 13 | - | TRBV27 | CASSHGARYEQYF | TGTGCCAGCAGCCATGGGGCACGGTACGAGCAGTACTTC
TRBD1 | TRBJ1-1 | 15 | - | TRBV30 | CAWNPGTGFGTEAFF | TGTGCCTGGAATCCCGGGACAGGGTTTGGCACTGAAGCTTTCTTT
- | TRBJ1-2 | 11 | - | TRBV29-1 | CSVEVAYGYTF | TGCAGCGTTGAAGTAGCTTATGGCTACACCTTC
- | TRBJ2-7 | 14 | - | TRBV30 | CAWSFGGNSYEQYF | TGTGCCTGGAGTTTTGGGGGGAACAGCTACGAGCAGTACTTC
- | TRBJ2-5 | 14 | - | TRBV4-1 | CASSQSSTGETQYF | TGCGCCAGCAGCCAATCGTCGACAGGAGAGACCCAGTACTTC
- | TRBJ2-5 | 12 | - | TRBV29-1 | CSVGKSQETQYF | TGCAGCGTTGGTAAGAGCCAAGAGACCCAGTACTTC
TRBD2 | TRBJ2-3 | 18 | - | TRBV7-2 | CASSSQIRLAGHTDTQYF | TGTGCCAGCAGCTCGCAAATCCGACTAGCGGGGCACACAGATACGCAGTATTTT
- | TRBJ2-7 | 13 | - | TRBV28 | CASTFLGAYEQYF | TGTGCCAGCACCTTTTTGGGGGCCTACGAGCAGTACTTC
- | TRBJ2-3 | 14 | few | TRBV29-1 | CSVEGGRRADTQYF | TGCAGCGTTGAAGGGGGCCGTCGAGCAGATACGCAGTATTTT
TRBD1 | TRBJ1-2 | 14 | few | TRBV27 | CASSFRTGNYGYTF | TGTGCCAGCAGTTTTCGGACAGGGAACTATGGCTACACCTTC
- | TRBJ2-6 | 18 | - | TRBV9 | CASSVDKQVLSGANVLTF | TGTGCCAGCAGCGTAGACAAACAGGTTTTATCTGGGGCCAACGTCCTGACTTTC
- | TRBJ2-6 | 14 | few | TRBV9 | CASSTGRGANVLTF | TGTGCCAGCAGCACAGGGAGAGGGGCCAACGTCCTGACTTTC
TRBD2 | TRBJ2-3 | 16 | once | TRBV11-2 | CASRLTRGVRTDTQYF | TGTGCCAGCAGACTAACACGGGGGGTCCGCACAGATACGCAGTATTTT
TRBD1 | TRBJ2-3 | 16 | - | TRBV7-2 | CASSLASGQGADTQYF | TGTGCCAGCAGCTTAGCCTCGGGACAGGGCGCAGATACGCAGTATTTT
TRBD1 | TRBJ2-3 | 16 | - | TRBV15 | CATSRGQGTRSMTQYF | TGTGCCACCAGCAGAGGACAGGGAACCAGGAGCATGACGCAGTATTTT
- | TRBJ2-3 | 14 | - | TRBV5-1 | CASRLIPSTDTQYF | TGCGCCAGCAGATTAATTCCATCTACAGATACGCAGTATTTT
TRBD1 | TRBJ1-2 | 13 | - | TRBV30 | CAWSRTGRSGYTF | TGTGCCTGGAGTAGGACAGGTCGGAGTGGCTACACCTTC
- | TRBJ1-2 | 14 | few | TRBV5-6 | CASSLILEPYGYTF | TGTGCCAGCAGCTTAATCTTGGAACCCTATGGCTACACCTTC
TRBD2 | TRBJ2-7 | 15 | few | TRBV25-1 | CASSELTSGSYEQYF | TGTGCCAGCAGTGAATTAACTAGCGGCTCCTACGAGCAGTACTTC
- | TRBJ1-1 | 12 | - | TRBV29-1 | CSVLQGNTEAFF | TGCAGCGTCTTACAGGGGAACACTGAAGCTTTCTTT
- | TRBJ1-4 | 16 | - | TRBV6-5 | CASSYSTFATNEKLFF | TGTGCCAGCAGTTACTCCACCTTTGCAACTAATGAAAAACTGTTTTTT
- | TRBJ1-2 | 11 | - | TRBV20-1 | CSAERGYGYTF | TGCAGTGCCGAAAGGGGATATGGCTACACCTTC
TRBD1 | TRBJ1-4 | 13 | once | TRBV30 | CAWGGQGHEKLFF | TGTGCCTGGGGGGGACAGGGGCACGAAAAACTGTTTTTT
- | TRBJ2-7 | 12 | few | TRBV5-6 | CASSLDPGRQYF | TGTGCCAGCAGCTTGGATCCGGGCCGGCAGTACTTC
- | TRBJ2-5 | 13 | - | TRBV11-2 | CASSFSGVETQYF | TGTGCCAGCAGCTTCTCGGGGGTGGAGACCCAGTACTTC
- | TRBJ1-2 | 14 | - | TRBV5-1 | CASSLGQGTDGYTF | TGCGCCAGCAGTTTGGGCCAGGGCACAGATGGCTACACCTTC
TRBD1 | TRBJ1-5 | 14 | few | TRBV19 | CASRWGQGDQPQHF | TGTGCCAGTAGGTGGGGACAGGGGGATCAGCCCCAGCATTTT
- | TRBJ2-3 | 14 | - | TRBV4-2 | CASSQDYPTDTQYF | TGTGCCAGCAGCCAAGATTATCCCACAGATACGCAGTATTTT
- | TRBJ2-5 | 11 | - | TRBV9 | CASSVAETQYF | TGTGCCAGCAGCGTAGCTGAGACCCAGTACTTC
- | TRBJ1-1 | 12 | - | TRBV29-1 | CSVSEGNTEAFF | TGCAGCGTTTCAGAGGGGAACACTGAAGCTTTCTTT
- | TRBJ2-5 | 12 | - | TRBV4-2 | CASSRHEETQYF | TGTGCCAGCAGCCGACACGAAGAGACCCAGTACTTC
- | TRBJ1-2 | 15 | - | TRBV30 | CAWSVPDRIHYGYTF | TGTGCCTGGAGTGTACCCGACAGGATACACTATGGCTACACCTTC
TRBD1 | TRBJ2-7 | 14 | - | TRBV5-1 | CASRSDRGMHEQYF | TGCGCCAGCAGGTCGGACAGGGGCATGCACGAGCAGTACTTC
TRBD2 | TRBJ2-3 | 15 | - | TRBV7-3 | CASSSAGVGTDTQYF | TGTGCCAGCAGCTCAGCGGGAGTCGGCACAGATACGCAGTATTTT
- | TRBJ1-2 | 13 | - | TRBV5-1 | CASSLEGNYGYTF | TGCGCCAGCAGCTTAGAGGGGAACTATGGCTACACCTTC
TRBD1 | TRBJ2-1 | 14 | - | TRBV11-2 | CASSRDRVNNEQFF | TGTGCCAGCAGCCGGGACAGGGTGAACAATGAGCAGTTCTTC
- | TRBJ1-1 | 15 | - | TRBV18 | CASYEFGREATEAFF | TGTGCCAGCTATGAATTTGGTCGGGAGGCCACTGAAGCTTTCTTT
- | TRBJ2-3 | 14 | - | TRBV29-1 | CSVDHPPSTDTQYF | TGCAGCGTTGATCATCCTCCTAGCACAGATACGCAGTATTTT
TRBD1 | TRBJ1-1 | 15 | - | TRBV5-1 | CASSWDRGLGVEAFF | TGCGCCAGCAGCTGGGACAGGGGGCTTGGGGTTGAAGCTTTCTTT
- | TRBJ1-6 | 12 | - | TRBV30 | CAWSGRGSPLHF | TGTGCCTGGAGTGGCCGGGGATCACCCCTCCACTTT
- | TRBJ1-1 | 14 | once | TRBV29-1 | CSVVAGPRNTEAFF | TGCAGCGTTGTGGCAGGCCCAAGGAACACTGAAGCTTTCTTT
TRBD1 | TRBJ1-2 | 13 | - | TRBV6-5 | CASSYDRAYGYTF | TGTGCCAGCAGTTACGACAGGGCTTATGGCTACACCTTC
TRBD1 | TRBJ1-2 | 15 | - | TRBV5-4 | CASSLRDRDNYGYTF | TGTGCCAGCAGCTTGAGGGACAGGGACAACTATGGCTACACCTTC
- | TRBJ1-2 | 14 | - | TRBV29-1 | CSAERGGRDYGYTF | TGCAGCGCCGAGCGGGGGGGGAGAGACTATGGCTACACCTTC
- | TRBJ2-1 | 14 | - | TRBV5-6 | CASSLAGGRGEQFF | TGTGCCAGCAGCTTGGCCGGTGGGCGAGGGGAGCAGTTCTTC
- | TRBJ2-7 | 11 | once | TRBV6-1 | CASSLGSEQYF | TGTGCCAGCAGTTTAGGGTCGGAGCAGTACTTC
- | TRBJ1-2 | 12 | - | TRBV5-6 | CASSPLGLGYTF | TGTGCCAGCAGCCCACTTGGTCTAGGCTACACCTTC
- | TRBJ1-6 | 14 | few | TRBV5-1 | CASSLNRDNSPLHF | TGCGCCAGCAGCTTGAACCGGGATAATTCACCCCTCCACTTT
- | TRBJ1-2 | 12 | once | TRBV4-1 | CASSQDGGFYTF | TGCGCCAGCAGCCAAGATGGGGGATTCTACACCTTC
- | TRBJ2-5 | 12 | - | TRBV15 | CATSRGQETQYF | TGTGCCACCTCACGGGGACAAGAGACCCAGTACTTC
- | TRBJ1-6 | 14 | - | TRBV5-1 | CASSLVELGSPLHF | TGCGCCAGCAGCTTGGTGGAACTCGGATCACCCCTCCACTTT
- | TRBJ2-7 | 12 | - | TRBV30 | CAWKRWDSEQYF | TGTGCCTGGAAGAGATGGGACTCCGAGCAGTACTTC